The next 9 T cell receptor beta chains were all read from a single sample in a study of cytomegalovirus exposure and HLA in healthy donors. Use of 60 Vbeta and 13 Jbeta primers characterized the PCR. The assay was immunoSEQ multiplex PCR, and TCRdb's table has in-frame clones only and misses some. The repertoire table contains approximately 180,000 clones. Sequenced: PBMCs. The source of these receptors is a man aged 25-45 years in good health and CMV-seronegative.

The V call is TRBV19, the J call TRBJ1-2; 7 positions agree with TRBD1. In germline, CDR1 is LNHDA, CDR2 SQIVND (reference sequence). The trim removed 3 bases at V and 3 bases at J, leaving 4 bases unmatched. The CDR3 covers 14 residues. This CDR3 is CASSIDRDYYGYTF. CDR3 coding DNA: TGTGCCAGTAGTATTGACAGGGACTACTATGGCTACACCTTC. The full variable domain, with the rest looked up from reference TRBV19 and TRBJ1-2, is DGGITQSPKYLFRKEGQNVTLSCEQNLNHDAMYWYRQDPGQGLRLIYYSQIVNDFQKGDIAEGYSVSREKKESFPLTVTSAQKNPTAFYLCASSIDRDYYGYTFGSGTRLTVV.

As concerns this clone: Other DNA sequences in this specimen translate into the identical CDR3. This chain links TRBV7-9 with TRBJ2-7; D is possibly TRBD1 (7 bases). Trimming cost V 4 bases and J 6 bases, with 10 bases left between them. The CDR3 runs to 12 residues. Germline CDR1 SEHNR, CDR2 FQNEAQ (reference sequence). The CDR3 DNA reads TGTGCCAGCAGCTCCCAGGGGGGCGAGCAGTACTTC. This translates into CASSSQGGEQYF.

The rearrangement uses TRBV6-5 and TRBJ2-7; D may be TRBD2 (5 bases). CDR1 is MNHEY and CDR2 is SVGAGI in the germline V gene. The CDR3 totals 16 residues. Trimming removed 1 base at V and 0 bases at J, with 13 bases between. The CDR3 is CASSYFRTENSYEQYF. The DNA for the CDR3 is TGTGCCAGCAGTTACTTTAGGACTGAAAACTCCTACGAGCAGTACTTC.

CDR3 nucleotide sequence: TGCGCCAGCAGCTTGGGACTCGGGGAGCTGTTTTTT. This translates into CASSLGLGELFF. The chain is built from TRBV5-1 and TRBJ2-2; D is ambiguous. CDR3 length equals 12 residues. Germline V gene sequence: CDR1 SGHRS, CDR2 YFSETQ. The ends were cut back, 0 bases at V and 7 bases at J, with 4 bases in the middle.

CDR3 bases: TGTGCCAGCAGTTTCAGGGAATACGAGCAGTACTTC. This gives the protein CASSFREYEQYF. The rearrangement links TRBV28 to TRBJ2-5; tentative D call: TRBD1 (5 bases). The end of the DNA aligns better with TRBJ2-7, so the J call may be wrong. Germline V gene data show CDR1 as MDHEN and CDR2 as SYDVKM. The CDR3 runs 12 residues.

V gene TRBV6-1 combines with J gene TRBJ2-3, with 9 bases aligning to TRBD2. Trimming cost V 5 bases and J 4 bases; bases outside gene matches: 4. CDR1 and CDR2 (germline): MNHNS, SASEGT. The CDR3 runs to 14 residues. The CDR3 sequence: CASSLAGPADTQYF. The DNA for the CDR3 is TGTGCCAGCAGTCTAGCGGGACCCGCAGATACGCAGTATTTT.

The chain combines TRBV28 with TRBJ1-4, with D uncertain. Trimming removed 4 bases at V and 8 bases at J, with 17 bases between. Germline CDR1 reads MDHEN; CDR2 reads SYDVKM. The CDR3 runs 15 residues. The CDR3 DNA sequence: TGTGCCAGCAGTTCGCGGACCGACCGGGGAGAAAAACTGTTTTTT. This translates into CASSSRTDRGEKLFF. Full variable domain (remainder filled in from reference TRBV28 and TRBJ1-4): DVKVTQSSRYLVKRTGEKVFLECVQDMDHENMFWYRQDPGLGLRLIYFSYDVKMKEKGDIPEGYSVSREKKERFSLILESASTNQTSMYLCASSSRTDRGEKLFFGSGTQLSVL.

V gene TRBV2 combines with J gene TRBJ2-2; TRBD2 matches 9 bases. Germline CDR1 SNHLY, CDR2 FYNNEI. There are 15 residues in the CDR3. Unmatched junction bases numbered 6, after V lost 5 bases and J lost 5 bases. The CDR3 bases are TGTGCCAGCAGTCCTACGAGCGGGGGGACCGGGGAGCTGTTTTTT. It yields the protein CASSPTSGGTGELFF.

The V and J genes are TRBV30 and TRBJ2-7; D perhaps matches TRBD2 (5 bases). Trimming removed 2 bases from V and 5 bases from J, with 10 bases in between. CDR1 and CDR2 (germline): GTSNPN, SVGIG (reference sequence). CDR3 length: 12 residues. The CDR3 protein is CAWSLTEDEQYF. In nucleotides, the CDR3 is TGTGCCTGGAGTCTGACGGAGGACGAGCAGTACTTC.